Detailed here is one T cell receptor beta chain. A template switching step added UMIs, each with a 6-nucleotide sample barcode. TCRdb re-called the 5' RACE reads and shows each CDR3 protein once, DNA omitted. This sample contains about 160,000 distinct CDR3 sequences. The data derive from a study of monozygotic twins with inflammatory bowel disease. This CDR3 has 14 residues. The germline V gene encodes CDR1 ENHRY and CDR2 SYGVKD. Sequencing was performed on blood. The chain has TRBV10-3 and TRBJ1-5. The clonotype was recovered from a human donor with ulcerative colitis or Crohn's disease, or a healthy co-twin of an affected twin (not recorded which). CDR3 amino acids: CAISQSNSNQPQHF.